These T cell receptor beta chains were read from a single sample in a study of cytomegalovirus exposure and HLA in healthy donors. The method was immunoSEQ multiplex PCR; TCRdb's version includes in-frame clones alone and lacks a portion of them. Among some 77,000 clones listed, approximately 80% were seen once. Sequenced material: PBMCs. The source is a woman between 50 and 59 years old in good health and CMV-seropositive. The CDR3 runs from the conserved cysteine through the conserved F or W. The D gene is left open where the match is weak. Rows may omit the clone size; those that give it use once, few, many or a size class.

v_call,clone_size,d_call,cdr3_length,j_call,cdr3_aa,cdr3_nt
TRBV7-6,-,-,12,TRBJ2-7,CASSPTDREQYF,TGTGCCAGCAGCCCTACAGATCGCGAGCAGTACTTC
TRBV6-6,-,TRBD2,11,TRBJ2-5,CASTGGETQYF,TGTGCCAGCACCGGGGGGGAGACCCAGTACTTC
TRBV18,-,-,15,TRBJ2-5,CASSPPNGGEETQYF,TGTGCCAGCTCACCACCAAATGGAGGGGAAGAGACCCAGTACTTC
TRBV19,-,-,15,TRBJ2-1,CASSLTRAGYNEQFF,TGTGCCAGTAGTCTGACGAGGGCGGGCTACAATGAGCAGTTCTTC
TRBV5-6,-,TRBD1,15,TRBJ2-2,CASSDGNRGTGELFF,TGTGCCAGCAGCGACGGAAACAGGGGAACCGGGGAGCTGTTTTTT
TRBV6-6,-,TRBD1,15,TRBJ1-3,CASSYRDSSGNTIYF,TGTGCCAGCAGTTACAGGGACAGCTCTGGAAACACCATATATTTT
TRBV5-1,-,-,13,TRBJ1-4,CASRDSGNEKLFF,TGCGCCAGCAGGGACAGTGGGAATGAAAAACTGTTTTTT
TRBV5-1,-,TRBD2,16,TRBJ2-6,CASSLVGRAGANVLTF,TGCGCCAGCAGCTTGGTAGGGAGGGCTGGGGCCAACGTCCTGACTTTC
TRBV5-4,-,TRBD1,14,TRBJ1-2,CASSSDRDRYGYTF,TGTGCCAGCAGCTCGGACAGGGATAGGTATGGCTACACCTTC
TRBV4-2,-,TRBD2,17,TRBJ2-7,CASSQEGLAGDTYEQYF,TGTGCCAGCAGCCAAGAAGGACTAGCGGGGGACACCTACGAGCAGTACTTC
TRBV9,-,-,12,TRBJ2-1,CASSVSGPVQFF,TGTGCCAGCAGCGTATCTGGGCCGGTGCAGTTCTTC
TRBV5-6,-,TRBD1,13,TRBJ1-1,CASSRQGETEAFF,TGTGCCAGCAGCCGACAGGGGGAAACTGAAGCTTTCTTT
TRBV11-2,-,-,14,TRBJ2-3,CASSLGGSPDTQYF,TGTGCCAGCAGCTTAGGGGGCAGCCCAGATACGCAGTATTTT
TRBV7-9,-,TRBD2,15,TRBJ2-1,CASSLTSGGAGEQFF,TGTGCCAGCAGCTTGACTAGCGGGGGGGCGGGTGAGCAGTTCTTC
TRBV21-1,once,-,11,TRBJ2-1,CARRWRDEQFF,TGTGCCAGAAGATGGAGAGATGAGCAGTTCTTC
TRBV6-1,-,-,14,TRBJ1-4,CASSVRRQLEKLFF,TGTGCCAGCAGTGTCCGGAGACAGCTTGAAAAACTGTTTTTT
TRBV9,-,-,13,TRBJ2-4,CASGQGGLSIQYF,TGTGCCAGCGGCCAAGGGGGATTGAGCATTCAGTACTTC
TRBV5-5,-,-,13,TRBJ1-1,CASSQGLYTEAFF,TGTGCCAGCAGCCAGGGACTGTACACTGAAGCTTTCTTT
TRBV6-1,-,-,11,TRBJ2-4,CASSDVGRKYF,TGTGCCAGCAGTGATGTGGGCAGAAAGTACTTC
TRBV7-3,-,-,16,TRBJ2-6,CASRHTGGPGANVLTF,TGTGCCAGCAGACATACTGGAGGACCTGGGGCCAACGTCCTGACTTTC
TRBV5-8,-,-,16,TRBJ2-1,CASSLAPPQGIYEQFF,TGTGCCAGCAGCTTGGCCCCCCCTCAGGGAATCTATGAGCAGTTCTTC
TRBV6-5,-,-,13,TRBJ1-2,CASSYSGGYGYTF,TGTGCCAGCAGTTACTCAGGGGGCTATGGCTACACCTTC
TRBV6-5,-,-,12,TRBJ1-5,CASSEGDATQHF,TGTGCCAGCAGTGAAGGAGATGCGACCCAGCATTTT
TRBV12-5,-,-,15,TRBJ1-4,CASGSDGTTNEKLFF,TGTGCTAGTGGCTCAGACGGGACAACTAATGAAAAACTGTTTTTT
TRBV6-4,-,TRBD1,13,TRBJ1-2,CASSDGAGGRNTF,TGTGCCAGCAGTGACGGGGCAGGGGGCAGGAACACCTTC
TRBV15,-,-,13,TRBJ2-7,CATSRGGSYEQYF,TGTGCCACCAGCAGAGGAGGTTCCTACGAGCAGTACTTC
TRBV11-2,-,-,14,TRBJ2-5,CASSYPGGQETQYF,TGTGCCAGCAGCTACCCCGGGGGGCAGGAGACCCAGTACTTC
TRBV7-8,-,-,13,TRBJ1-2,CASSPGFQAGYTF,TGTGCCAGCAGCCCGGGATTTCAGGCTGGCTACACCTTC
TRBV30,-,TRBD1,13,TRBJ2-7,CAWSRDRGNEQYF,TGTGCCTGGAGCCGGGACAGGGGAAACGAGCAGTACTTC
TRBV18,-,-,14,TRBJ2-5,CASSPAGLQETQYF,TGTGCCAGCTCCCCCGCGGGACTTCAAGAGACCCAGTACTTC
TRBV6-1,-,-,15,TRBJ1-5,CASRRGQSSNQPQHF,TGTGCCAGCAGACGCGGACAGTCAAGCAATCAGCCCCAGCATTTT
TRBV2,-,TRBD1,16,TRBJ1-2,CASSEVGRDRGYGYTF,TGTGCCAGCAGTGAAGTAGGACGGGACAGGGGCTATGGCTACACCTTC
TRBV4-1,few,TRBD1,19,TRBJ1-1,CASSQSPGQGSLMNTEAFF,TGCGCCAGCAGCCAATCCCCGGGACAGGGGTCGTTAATGAACACTGAAGCTTTCTTT
TRBV6-1,-,TRBD1,14,TRBJ1-5,CASRVTGGNQPQHF,TGTGCCAGCAGGGTGACAGGGGGAAATCAGCCCCAGCATTTT
TRBV7-3,-,-,13,TRBJ2-1,CASSLAVGGEQFF,TGTGCCAGCAGCTTAGCGGTAGGAGGTGAGCAGTTCTTC
TRBV7-6,-,TRBD1,15,TRBJ2-7,CASSSLRDRGYEQYF,TGTGCCAGCAGCTCGCTCCGGGACAGGGGCTACGAGCAGTACTTC
TRBV7-9,-,-,11,TRBJ2-1,CASSLEQEQFF,TGTGCCAGCAGCTTAGAACAAGAGCAGTTCTTC
TRBV6-5,-,-,13,TRBJ1-2,CASSYSLREGYTF,TGTGCCAGCAGTTACTCCCTGAGGGAGGGCTACACCTTC
TRBV6-1,-,-,14,TRBJ1-6,CASGAGQYNSPLHF,TGTGCCTCAGGGGCAGGGCAGTATAATTCACCCCTCCACTTT
TRBV20-1,few,-,11,TRBJ2-2,CSASPAGELFF,TGCAGTGCTAGTCCGGCCGGGGAGCTGTTTTTT
TRBV4-1,-,-,13,TRBJ2-5,CASSQVSGETQYF,TGCGCCAGCAGCCAAGTTAGTGGTGAGACCCAGTACTTC